This TCR beta chain comes out of a study of blood T cell repertoires in COVID-19. Study summary: Samples taken during acute and convalescent COVID-19 were collected in the United States, Italy and Spain.

Original handling: Scientists estimated how many nucleated cells there were by amplifying reference gene primers. Assay: immunoSEQ multiplex PCR; the TCRdb copy retains only in-frame clones and omits some. V and J calls and clone size are as listed in that table; D and trimming were resolved from the DNA. The table lists about 49,000 clones, approximately 85% of them singletons, with 14% in the top ten. V was clipped by 5 bases and J by 7 bases; unmatched bases: 5. CDR1 is MNHEY and CDR2 is SVGAGI in the germline V gene. This CDR3 is 13 amino acids long. The clonotype comes from a human donor in a cohort sampled during active COVID-19. The sequenced material came from peripheral blood. The chain is built from TRBV6-5 and TRBJ2-7, with TRBD1 matching over 10 bases. CDR3 residues: CASSPGQGWEQYF. The CDR3 coding sequence is TGTGCCAGCAGTCCGGGACAGGGGTGGGAGCAGTACTTC.